The clone carrying this T cell receptor (beta chain) has just a few counts. Its antigen is currently unknown. Having been cultured for roughly 11 days, the cells underwent CD4+ T cell isolation. IL-2 medium took the place of half the medium on both days 3 and 7. This entry comes from a study of vaccination effects on CD4 cells after COVID-19. Data came from immunoSEQ multiplex PCR; TCRdb stores just in-frame clones and leaves some out. The sample holds under 40,000 clones; 70% are singletons and the top ten take over 3%. Trimming removed 3 bases from V and 0 bases from J; junction bases left unmatched: 4. This CDR3 spans 17 amino acids. Germline V gene data show CDR1 as MGHDK and CDR2 as SYGVNS.

The rearrangement uses TRBV25-1 and TRBJ1-6, with TRBD1 identical over 8 bases. This TCR derives from a human donor who received a COVID-19 vaccine. This material consisted of CD4+ T cells from PBMCs cultured without peptide, taken before COVID-19 vaccination. CDR3 loop: CASSDIGQGSYNSPLHF. The CDR3, as DNA: TGTGCCAGCAGTGACATAGGACAGGGCTCCTATAATTCACCCCTCCACTTT.